The 21 T cell receptor beta chains in this list originate from one sample, sequenced in a study of T cell repertoires in cytomegalovirus infection. TCRdb ran MiXCR on the reads and lists one entry per CDR3 protein. Here the sample spans about 130,000 distinct CDR3 sequences, more than 25% being singletons. Their antigens are not known. The material sequenced was CD8+ T cells from cultured PBMCs, taken from culture after CMV antigen stimulation. The receptors were gathered from a human donor in good health (CMV status not recorded). Some clones in this sample may be carry-over from other donors' samples.

The chain links TRBV7-9 to TRBJ1-4; TRBD1 aligns across 7 bases. Germline lookup yields CDR1 SEHNR and CDR2 FQNEAQ (reference sequence). The CDR3 covers 14 residues. The V gene end was trimmed by 6 bases and the J gene end by 4 bases; junction bases not matched to a gene: 5. The CDR3 region is CASRTGAYNEKLFF. In DNA form, the CDR3 reads TGTGCCAGCAGAACAGGGGCCTATAATGAAAAACTGTTTTTT.

This chain uses TRBV27 with TRBJ1-1, with D possibly TRBD1 on 5 matching bases. The CDR3 has 14 amino acids. Between the trimmed V and J ends, which lost 1 base and 7 bases, there was a span of 13 bases. Germline CDR1 MNHEY, CDR2 SMNVEV (reference sequence). The CDR3 nucleotides are TGTGCCAGCAGTTTATGGCAGGGCGGGGGTGAAGCTTTCTTT. Protein: CASSLWQGGGEAFF.

The sample holds a few counts of this clonotype. This chain links TRBV7-9 with TRBJ2-7, with a possible D match to TRBD1 (6 bases). Trimming pared 4 bases from V and 0 bases from J, leaving 19 bases between. Germline V CDR1 and CDR2: SEHNR, FQNEAQ (reference sequence). The CDR3 has 17 residues. Here the CDR3 DNA reads TGTGCCAGCAGCTCCACTACCGGACAGCGGATCTCCTACGAGCAGTACTTC. As protein: CASSSTTGQRISYEQYF. Full variable domain (remainder filled in from reference TRBV7-9 and TRBJ2-7): DTGVSQNPRHKITKRGQNVTFRCDPISEHNRLYWYRQTLGQGPEFLTYFQNEAQLEKSRLLSDRFSAERPKGSFSTLEIQRTEQGDSAMYLCASSSTTGQRISYEQYFGPGTRLTVT.

V and J are TRBV29-1 and TRBJ1-1; D is undetermined. CDR3 length: 13 amino acids. Germline V gene sequence: CDR1 SQVTM, CDR2 ANQGSEA. V was trimmed by 4 bases and J by 0 bases, leaving 9 bases between them. CDR3 loop: CSVGMWVNTEAFF. The CDR3 DNA reads TGCAGCGTTGGTATGTGGGTGAACACTGAAGCTTTCTTT.

This clonotype has just a few counts. This chain's CDR3 is CASSFGGPEARGSYNEQFF. CDR3 coding DNA: TGTGCCAGCAGCTTCGGTGGTCCAGAGGCCAGGGGATCCTACAATGAGCAGTTCTTC. The V gene is TRBV7-8, the J gene TRBJ2-1; a possible D gene is TRBD1 (6 bases). Germline loops: CDR1 SGHVS, CDR2 FQNEAQ. V lost 3 bases and J lost 1, with 22 bases in between. The CDR3 spans 19 residues.

V and J are TRBV7-8 and TRBJ2-3; D is undetermined. Germline CDR1 SGHVS, CDR2 FQNEAQ. The CDR3 runs to 15 residues. V lost 4 bases and J lost 7, with 18 bases in between. As DNA, the CDR3 is TGTGCCAGCAGCTACGCTGCCCCTATTGTGCATACGCAGTATTTT. Amino acids: CASSYAAPIVHTQYF.

As regards this clonotype: A much more abundant neighbour one base away suggests this may be a read error. This chain joins TRBV7-6 and TRBJ2-3; 7 nucleotides line up with TRBD1. V was pared by 5 bases and J by 4 bases, with 6 bases of the junction left unmatched. Germline assignment: CDR1 SGHVS and CDR2 FNYEAQ. This CDR3 spans 14 amino acids. This CDR3 is CASSRQGYADTQYF. For the CDR3, the DNA is TGTGCCAGCAGCCGACAGGGATACGCAGATACGCAGTATTTT.

The chain combines TRBV12-3 or TRBV12-4 with TRBJ2-1; a weak D match, TRBD1 (5 bases). The length of the CDR3 is 15 residues. Trimming pared 7 bases from V and 7 bases from J, leaving 20 bases between. CDR3 sequence (DNA): TGTGCCAGCATGGGGCCAGGTAGTAAGGGGAATGAGCAGTTCTTC. This codes for CASMGPGSKGNEQFF.

The V call is TRBV4-3, the J call TRBJ1-4; 9 bases line up with TRBD1. Per the germline V gene, CDR1 is LGHNA and CDR2 is YSLEER. The V segment lost 0 bases and the J segment 8 bases; nucleotides outside the gene matches: 7. CDR3 length equals 16 residues. CDR3 nucleotides: TGCGCCAGCAGCCAAGATTTTGGGACAGGGTTCGAAAAACTGTTTTTT. Encoded protein: CASSQDFGTGFEKLFF.

About this clonotype itself: With a much larger clone just one base away, this may be a read error. The chain carries TRBV7-8 and TRBJ2-2; weak D call: TRBD1 (6 bases). Germline CDR1 reads SGHVS; CDR2 reads FQNEAQ. The CDR3 runs to 14 residues. Here the CDR3 reads CARSLVQGRRELFF. As DNA, the CDR3 is TGTGCCAGAAGCTTAGTGCAGGGGCGCCGGGAGCTGTTTTTT. Full variable domain (remainder filled in from reference TRBV7-8 and TRBJ2-2): GAGVSQSPRYKVAKRGQDVALRCDPISGHVSLFWYQQALGQGPEFLTYFQNEAQLDKSGLPSDRFFAERPEGSVSTLKIQRTQQEDSAVYLCARSLVQGRRELFFGEGSRLTVL.

A few counts support this clonotype. The CDR3 sequence is CAIPRDGRTRCTEAFF. The DNA of the CDR3 is TGTGCCATCCCCCGGGACGGCCGGACTCGGTGCACTGAAGCTTTCTTT. The V and J genes are TRBV10-3 and TRBJ1-1, with TRBD1 as a possible D gene (5 bases). Germline lookup yields CDR1 ENHRY and CDR2 SYGVKD. V shed 8 bases and J shed 4 bases, with 23 bases lying between them. This CDR3 comprises 16 residues.

In its sample, this clonotype was seen many times. The CDR3 spells CASSLSSNSPLHF. The CDR3 DNA is TGTGCCAGCAGCCTCTCCTCGAATTCACCCCTCCACTTT. This chain joins TRBV7-2 and TRBJ1-6; D gene uncertain. The CDR3 totals 13 residues. Germline V gene sequence: CDR1 SGHTA, CDR2 FQGNSA. The V end was cut by 5 bases, the J end by 7 bases, with 9 bases between. The whole variable domain, remainder taken from reference TRBV7-2 and TRBJ1-6, is GAGVSQSPSNKVTEKGKDVELRCDPISGHTALYWYRQSLGQGLEFLIYFQGNSAPDKSGLPSDRFSAERTGGSVSTLTIQRTQQEDSAVYLCASSLSSNSPLHFGNGTRLTVT.

The chain combines TRBV12-3 or TRBV12-4 with TRBJ2-3; D is undetermined. Trimming left V 6 bases short and J 6 bases short, with 7 bases between. The length of the CDR3 is 11 residues. The CDR3 here is CASRFRDTQYF. The CDR3 DNA sequence: TGTGCCAGCAGGTTTCGGGATACGCAGTATTTT.

This clonotype appeared many times. V gene TRBV5-5 combines with J gene TRBJ1-1; the D gene is possibly TRBD1 (6 bases). Trimming pared 0 bases from V and 1 base from J, leaving 13 bases between. The CDR3 length is 16 residues. Germline values: CDR1 SGHKS, CDR2 YYEKEE (reference sequence). The CDR3 spells CASSLEGVGWNTEAFF. The CDR3 nucleotides read TGTGCCAGCAGCTTGGAGGGGGTTGGATGGAACACTGAAGCTTTCTTT.

This sequence joins TRBV19 and TRBJ2-1, with 9 bases matching TRBD2. Per germline, CDR1 LNHDA and CDR2 SQIVND (reference sequence). V gave up 4 bases and J gave up 8 bases; unmatched junction bases: 6. The CDR3 totals 14 residues. The CDR3 coding sequence is TGTGCCAGTAGTACCCTAGCGGGGAGCGATGAGCAGTTCTTC. The encoded protein is CASSTLAGSDEQFF.

The V and J genes are TRBV4-1 and TRBJ1-5; no clear D gene. Germline V gives CDR1 MGHRA, CDR2 YSYEKL. The V and J ends lost 0 bases and 5 bases respectively, with 5 bases between them. This CDR3 contains 13 residues. This chain's CDR3 is CASSQEQYQPQHF. For the CDR3, the DNA is TGCGCCAGCAGCCAAGAGCAATATCAGCCCCAGCATTTT.

The rearrangement joins TRBV7-9 to TRBJ1-2; TRBD1 matches at 12 bases. Trimming at V came to 4 bases and at J to 4 bases, leaving 7 bases not matched to a gene. Germline lookup yields CDR1 SEHNR and CDR2 FQNEAQ (reference sequence). The CDR3 is made up of 16 amino acids. CDR3 sequence reads: CASSSPGTGGFYGYTF. The CDR3 coding sequence is TGTGCCAGCAGCTCCCCCGGGACAGGGGGCTTCTATGGCTACACCTTC.

This clonotype was picked up a small number of times. The CDR3 is CASSFSGGGNEQYF. The CDR3 DNA is TGTGCCAGCAGTTTCTCAGGGGGCGGGAACGAGCAGTACTTC. This rearrangement joins TRBV6-2 or TRBV6-3 to TRBJ2-7; TRBD1 agrees at 8 bases. The CDR3 totals 14 residues. The germline gives CDR1 MNHEY, CDR2 SVGEGT. V dropped 4 bases and J dropped 5; count of bases not matched to a gene: 7.

The chain carries TRBV7-9 and TRBJ2-7; TRBD2 is a possible D gene (6 bases). The germline gives CDR1 SEHNR, CDR2 FQNEAQ (reference sequence). The V and J ends lost 4 bases and 1 base respectively, with 20 bases between them. This CDR3 has 17 residues. CDR3 in DNA: TGTGCCAGCAGCTCCTCGGGAGAGGGCGAGAGTTCCTACGAGCAGTACTTC. Residues: CASSSSGEGESSYEQYF.

The chain carries TRBV7-9 and TRBJ1-2; 10 nucleotides match TRBD1. Germline V gene sequence: CDR1 SEHNR, CDR2 FQNEAQ (reference sequence). The trim removed 1 base at V and 8 bases at J, leaving 4 bases unmatched. This CDR3 contains 14 residues. CDR3 sequence: CASSLGQGARGYTF. DNA for the CDR3: TGTGCCAGCAGCTTAGGACAGGGGGCGCGGGGCTACACCTTC. Together with reference TRBV7-9 and TRBJ1-2, the CDR3 gives the full variable domain: DTGVSQNPRHKITKRGQNVTFRCDPISEHNRLYWYRQTLGQGPEFLTYFQNEAQLEKSRLLSDRFSAERPKGSFSTLEIQRTEQGDSAMYLCASSLGQGARGYTFGSGTRLTVV.

The V and J genes are TRBV7-2 and TRBJ1-1; D is ambiguous. V lost 5 bases to trimming and J lost 4 bases, with 8 bases between them. The CDR3 loop spans 12 amino acids. Germline assignment: CDR1 SGHTA and CDR2 FQGNSA. The CDR3 reads CASSPRVTEAFF. The CDR3 bases are TGTGCCAGCAGCCCCCGAGTCACTGAAGCTTTCTTT.